This T cell receptor (beta chain) is from a study of immune evolution from preneoplasia to lung adenocarcinoma. For this clone: Its antigen remains unidentified.

Trimming took 5 bases from V and 3 from J, leaving 17 bases between them. This CDR3 spans 15 amino acids. From germline, CDR1 is SGHTA and CDR2 FQGNSA. Measured with immunoSEQ multiplex PCR; TCRdb has only the in-frame clones, and not every one. The sample holds tens of thousands of clones, over 75% seen once. Notes on the study in general: Top clone frequencies peaked in normal lung, apparently declining through invasive adenocarcinoma.

This receptor was identified in a person in their 60s with lung adenocarcinoma. The gene calls are TRBV7-2 and TRBJ2-7; a weak D match, TRBD1 (6 bases). Material for sequencing was FFPE invasive lung adenocarcinoma tissue. DNA for the CDR3: TGTGCCAGCAGCCCCTCACAGGGAACTATCTACGAGCAGTACTTC. Translated: CASSPSQGTIYEQYF.